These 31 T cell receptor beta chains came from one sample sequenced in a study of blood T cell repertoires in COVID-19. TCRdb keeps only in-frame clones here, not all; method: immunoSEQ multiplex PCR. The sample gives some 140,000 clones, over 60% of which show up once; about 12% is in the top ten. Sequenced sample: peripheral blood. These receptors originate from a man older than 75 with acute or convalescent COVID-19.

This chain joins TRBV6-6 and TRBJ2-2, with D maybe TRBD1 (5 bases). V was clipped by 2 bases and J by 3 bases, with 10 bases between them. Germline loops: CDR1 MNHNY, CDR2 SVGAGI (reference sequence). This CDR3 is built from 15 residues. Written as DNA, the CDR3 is TGTGCCAGCAGTTACAGGCTAGGGGACACCGGGGAGCTGTTTTTT. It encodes CASSYRLGDTGELFF.

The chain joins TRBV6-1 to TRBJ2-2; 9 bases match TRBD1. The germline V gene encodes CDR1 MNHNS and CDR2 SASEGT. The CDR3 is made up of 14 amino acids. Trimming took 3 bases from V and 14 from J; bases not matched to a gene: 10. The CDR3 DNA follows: TGTGCCAGCAGTGAGGGAGGACAGGGGAGAACCCTGTTTTTT. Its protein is CASSEGGQGRTLFF.

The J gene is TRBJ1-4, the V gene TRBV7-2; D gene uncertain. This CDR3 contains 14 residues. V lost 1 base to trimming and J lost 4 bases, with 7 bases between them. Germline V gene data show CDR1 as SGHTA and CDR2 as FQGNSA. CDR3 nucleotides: TGTGCCAGCAGCTTAGGACACCTTAATGAAAAACTGTTTTTT. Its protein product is CASSLGHLNEKLFF. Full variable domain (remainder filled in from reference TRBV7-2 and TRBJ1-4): GAGVSQSPSNKVTEKGKDVELRCDPISGHTALYWYRQSLGQGLEFLIYFQGNSAPDKSGLPSDRFSAERTGGSVSTLTIQRTQQEDSAVYLCASSLGHLNEKLFFGSGTQLSVL.

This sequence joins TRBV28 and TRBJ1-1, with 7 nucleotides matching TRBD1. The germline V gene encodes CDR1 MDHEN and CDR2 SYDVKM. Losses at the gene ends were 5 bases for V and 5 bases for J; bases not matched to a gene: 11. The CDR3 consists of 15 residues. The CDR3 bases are TGTGCCAGCAGTCGCTACCACAGGGGAGATACTGAAGCTTTCTTT. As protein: CASSRYHRGDTEAFF.

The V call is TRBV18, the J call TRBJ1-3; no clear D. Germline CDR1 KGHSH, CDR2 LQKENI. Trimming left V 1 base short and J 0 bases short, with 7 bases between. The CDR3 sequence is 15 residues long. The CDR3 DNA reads TGTGCCAGCTCACCACGCGGGGACTCTGGAAACACCATATATTTT. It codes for CASSPRGDSGNTIYF.

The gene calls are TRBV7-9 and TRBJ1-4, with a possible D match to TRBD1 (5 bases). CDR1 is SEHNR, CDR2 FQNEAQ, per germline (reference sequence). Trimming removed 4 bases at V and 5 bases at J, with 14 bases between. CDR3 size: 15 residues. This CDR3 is CASSYSGTRNEKLFF. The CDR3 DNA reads TGTGCCAGCAGCTACTCCGGGACTCGGAATGAAAAACTGTTTTTT.

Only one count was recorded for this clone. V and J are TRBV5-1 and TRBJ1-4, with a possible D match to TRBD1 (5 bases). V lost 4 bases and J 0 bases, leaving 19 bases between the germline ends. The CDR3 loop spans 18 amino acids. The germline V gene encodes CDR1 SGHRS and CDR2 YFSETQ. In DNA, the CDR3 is TGCGCCAGCAGCCCCGGTTGGACACCTGCGGCAACTAATGAAAAACTGTTTTTT. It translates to CASSPGWTPAATNEKLFF.

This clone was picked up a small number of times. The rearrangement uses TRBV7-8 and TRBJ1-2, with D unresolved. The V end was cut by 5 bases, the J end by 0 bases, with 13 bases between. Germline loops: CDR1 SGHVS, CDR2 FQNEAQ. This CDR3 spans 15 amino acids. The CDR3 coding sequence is TGTGCCAGCAGCCCCAGTATCCAAGCTAACTATGGCTACACCTTC. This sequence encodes CASSPSIQANYGYTF.

In DNA, the CDR3 is TGTGCCAGCAGTGAGCCCGGGACATTCTCCTACGAGCAGTACTTC. Protein product: CASSEPGTFSYEQYF. This sequence joins TRBV25-1 and TRBJ2-7; maybe TRBD1 (6 bases). The CDR3 runs to 15 residues. Germline CDR1 MGHDK, CDR2 SYGVNS. Trimming removed 3 bases at V and 0 bases at J, with 12 bases between.

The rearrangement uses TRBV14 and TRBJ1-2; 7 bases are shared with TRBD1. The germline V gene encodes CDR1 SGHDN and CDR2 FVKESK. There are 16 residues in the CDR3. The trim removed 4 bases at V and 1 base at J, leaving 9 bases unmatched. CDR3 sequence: CASSRGRGTDNYGYTF. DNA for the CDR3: TGTGCCAGCAGCCGAGGAAGGGGGACAGATAACTATGGCTACACCTTC.

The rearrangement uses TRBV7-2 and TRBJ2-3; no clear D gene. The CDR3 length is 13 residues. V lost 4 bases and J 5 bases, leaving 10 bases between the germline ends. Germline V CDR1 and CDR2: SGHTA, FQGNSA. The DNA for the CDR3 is TGTGCCAGCAGCTCGAACCGAGGAGATACGCAGTATTTT. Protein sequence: CASSSNRGDTQYF.

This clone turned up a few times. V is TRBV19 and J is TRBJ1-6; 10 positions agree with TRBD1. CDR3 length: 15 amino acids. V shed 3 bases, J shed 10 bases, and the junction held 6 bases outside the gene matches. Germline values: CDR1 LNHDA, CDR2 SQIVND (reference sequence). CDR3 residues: CASSILGQGESPLHF. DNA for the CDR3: TGTGCCAGTAGTATTTTAGGACAGGGGGAATCACCCCTCCACTTT.

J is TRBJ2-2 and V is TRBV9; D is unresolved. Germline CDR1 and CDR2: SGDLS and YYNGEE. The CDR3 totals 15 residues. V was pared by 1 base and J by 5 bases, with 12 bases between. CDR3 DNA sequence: TGTGCCAGCAGCGTACAAATGGCGGAGACCGGGGAGCTGTTTTTT. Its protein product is CASSVQMAETGELFF.

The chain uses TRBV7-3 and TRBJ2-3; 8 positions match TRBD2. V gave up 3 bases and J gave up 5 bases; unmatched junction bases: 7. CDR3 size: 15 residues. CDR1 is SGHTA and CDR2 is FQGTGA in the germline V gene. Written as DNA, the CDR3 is TGTGCCAGCAGCTTGACTAGCGACATTAGAGATACGCAGTATTTT. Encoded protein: CASSLTSDIRDTQYF.

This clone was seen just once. The CDR3 here is CATSGGGNTGELFF. In DNA form, the CDR3 reads TGTGCCACCTCAGGGGGAGGGAACACCGGGGAGCTGTTTTTT. This chain connects TRBV15 to TRBJ2-2; a possible D gene is TRBD1 (7 bases). There are 14 residues in the CDR3. From germline, CDR1 is LNHNV and CDR2 YYDKDF (reference sequence). V shed 8 bases and J shed 1 base, with 11 bases lying between them.

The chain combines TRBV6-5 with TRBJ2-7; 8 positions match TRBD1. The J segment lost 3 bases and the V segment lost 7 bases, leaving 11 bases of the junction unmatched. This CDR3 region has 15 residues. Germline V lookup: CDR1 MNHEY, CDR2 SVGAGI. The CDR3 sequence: CASTGQGRFGYEQYF. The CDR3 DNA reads TGTGCCAGCACTGGACAGGGTCGGTTCGGCTACGAGCAGTACTTC.

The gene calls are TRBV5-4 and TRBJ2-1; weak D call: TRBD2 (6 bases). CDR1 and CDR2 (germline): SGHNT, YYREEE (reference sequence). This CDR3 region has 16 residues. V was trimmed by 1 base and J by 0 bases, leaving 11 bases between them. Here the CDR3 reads CASSLIGGNSYNEQFF. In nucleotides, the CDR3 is TGTGCCAGCAGCTTGATTGGGGGGAACTCCTACAATGAGCAGTTCTTC.

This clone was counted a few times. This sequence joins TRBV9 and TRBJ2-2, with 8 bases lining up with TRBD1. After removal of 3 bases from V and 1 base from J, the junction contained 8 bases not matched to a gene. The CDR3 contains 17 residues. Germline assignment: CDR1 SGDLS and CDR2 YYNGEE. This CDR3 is CASSAIPGGLNTGELFF. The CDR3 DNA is TGTGCCAGCAGCGCCATCCCAGGGGGCTTGAACACCGGGGAGCTGTTTTTT.

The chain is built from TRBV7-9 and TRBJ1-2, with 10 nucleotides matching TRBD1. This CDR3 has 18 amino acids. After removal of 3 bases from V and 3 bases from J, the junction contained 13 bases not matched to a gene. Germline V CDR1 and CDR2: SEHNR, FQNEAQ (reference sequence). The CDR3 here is CASSFAGMGQGKDYGYTF. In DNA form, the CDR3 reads TGTGCCAGCAGCTTCGCCGGTATGGGACAGGGGAAGGACTATGGCTACACCTTC.

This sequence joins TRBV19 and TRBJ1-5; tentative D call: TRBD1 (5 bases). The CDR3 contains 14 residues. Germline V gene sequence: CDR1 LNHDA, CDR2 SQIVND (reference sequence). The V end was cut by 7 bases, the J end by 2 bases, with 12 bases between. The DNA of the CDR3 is TGTGCCAGTACCCCAGGGTTCGGCAATCAGCCCCAGCATTTT. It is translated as CASTPGFGNQPQHF.

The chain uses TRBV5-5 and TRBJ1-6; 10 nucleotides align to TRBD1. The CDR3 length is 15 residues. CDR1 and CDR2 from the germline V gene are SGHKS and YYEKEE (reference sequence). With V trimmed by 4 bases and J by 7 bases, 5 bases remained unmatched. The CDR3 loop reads CASSRQGAENSPLHF. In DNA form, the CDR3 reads TGTGCCAGCAGCCGACAGGGGGCAGAAAATTCACCCCTCCACTTT.

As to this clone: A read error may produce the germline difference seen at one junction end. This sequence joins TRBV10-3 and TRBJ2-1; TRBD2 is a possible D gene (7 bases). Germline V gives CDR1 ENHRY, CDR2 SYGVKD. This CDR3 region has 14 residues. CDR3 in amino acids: CAITEVRGGDEQFF. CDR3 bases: TGTGCCATCACTGAGGTCAGGGGAGGGGATGAGCAGTTCTTC.

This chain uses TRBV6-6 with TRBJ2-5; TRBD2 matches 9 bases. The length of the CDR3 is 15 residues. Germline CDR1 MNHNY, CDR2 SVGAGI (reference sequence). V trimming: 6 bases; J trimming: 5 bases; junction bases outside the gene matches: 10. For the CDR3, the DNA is TGTGCCAGCAGGTCGCGGGGGGGGGCCTGGGAGACCCAGTACTTC. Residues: CASRSRGGAWETQYF.

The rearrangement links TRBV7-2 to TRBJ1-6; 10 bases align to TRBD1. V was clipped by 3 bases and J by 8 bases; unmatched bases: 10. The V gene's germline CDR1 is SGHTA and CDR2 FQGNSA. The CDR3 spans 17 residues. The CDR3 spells CASSFSGGQGVYSPLHF. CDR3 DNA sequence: TGTGCCAGCAGCTTTAGTGGTGGACAGGGGGTTTATTCACCCCTCCACTTT. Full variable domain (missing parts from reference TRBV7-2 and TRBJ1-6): GAGVSQSPSNKVTEKGKDVELRCDPISGHTALYWYRQSLGQGLEFLIYFQGNSAPDKSGLPSDRFSAERTGGSVSTLTIQRTQQEDSAVYLCASSFSGGQGVYSPLHFGNGTRLTVT.

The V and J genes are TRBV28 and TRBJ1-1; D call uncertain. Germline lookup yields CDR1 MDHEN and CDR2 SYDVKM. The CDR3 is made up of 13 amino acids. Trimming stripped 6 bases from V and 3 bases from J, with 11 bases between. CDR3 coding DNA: TGTGCCAGCAGCCGTAACGGGTACACTGAAGCTTTCTTT. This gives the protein CASSRNGYTEAFF.

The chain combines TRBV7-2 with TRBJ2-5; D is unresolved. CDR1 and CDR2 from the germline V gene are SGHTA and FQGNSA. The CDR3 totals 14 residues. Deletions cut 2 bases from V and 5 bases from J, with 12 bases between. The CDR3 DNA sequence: TGTGCCAGCAGCTTAAGTCAGGTCGCCGAGACCCAGTACTTC. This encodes CASSLSQVAETQYF.

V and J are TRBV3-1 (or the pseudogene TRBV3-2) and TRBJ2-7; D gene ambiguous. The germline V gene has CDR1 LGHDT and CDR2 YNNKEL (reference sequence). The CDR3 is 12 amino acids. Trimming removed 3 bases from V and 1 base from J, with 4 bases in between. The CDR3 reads CASSHGSYEQYF. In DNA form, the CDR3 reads TGTGCCAGCAGCCACGGGTCCTACGAGCAGTACTTC.

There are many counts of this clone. The CDR3 loop reads CASSRGTGWASEQYF. The CDR3 DNA reads TGCGCCAGCAGCAGAGGGACAGGTTGGGCTTCCGAGCAGTACTTC. The chain has TRBV5-1 and TRBJ2-7; 8 bases line up with TRBD1. The germline V gene has CDR1 SGHRS and CDR2 YFSETQ. The CDR3 is made up of 15 amino acids. Trimming cost V 4 bases and J 6 bases; bases outside gene matches: 12.

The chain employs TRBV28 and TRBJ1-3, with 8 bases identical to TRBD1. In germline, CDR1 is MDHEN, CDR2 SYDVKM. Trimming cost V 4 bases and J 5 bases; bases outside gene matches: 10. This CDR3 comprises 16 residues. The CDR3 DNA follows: TGTGCCAGCAGTTCTCCGGGACAGGATAAAAGAAACACCATATATTTT. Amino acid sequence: CASSSPGQDKRNTIYF.

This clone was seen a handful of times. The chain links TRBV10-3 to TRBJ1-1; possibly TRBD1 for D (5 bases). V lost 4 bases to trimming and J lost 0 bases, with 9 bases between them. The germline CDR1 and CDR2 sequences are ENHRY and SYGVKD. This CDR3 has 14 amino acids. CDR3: CAISVAGLNTEAFF. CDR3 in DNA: TGTGCCATCAGTGTGGCAGGGCTGAACACTGAAGCTTTCTTT.

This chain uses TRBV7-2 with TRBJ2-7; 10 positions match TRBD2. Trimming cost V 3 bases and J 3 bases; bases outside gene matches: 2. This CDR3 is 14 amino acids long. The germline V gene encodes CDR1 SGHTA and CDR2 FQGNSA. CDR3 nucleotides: TGTGCCAGCAGCTTTTCTAGCGGGGGCTACGAGCAGTACTTC. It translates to CASSFSSGGYEQYF. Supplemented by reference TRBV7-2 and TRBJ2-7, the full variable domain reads GAGVSQSPSNKVTEKGKDVELRCDPISGHTALYWYRQSLGQGLEFLIYFQGNSAPDKSGLPSDRFSAERTGGSVSTLTIQRTQQEDSAVYLCASSFSSGGYEQYFGPGTRLTVT.